This TCR beta chain was sequenced during a study of cytomegalovirus exposure and HLA in healthy donors listed by TCRdb under 2017. Regarding the complete study: The 666 repertoires of the first cohort and the 120 or so validation repertoires were produced on the same platform, according to a later analysis. The study combined high-throughput TCR immunosequencing, statistical association of individual TCRs with disease status, and machine learning to predict cytomegalovirus infection status. Along with the approximately 600-subject first cohort, a separate validation cohort of around 120 different subjects was used. The study aimed to test whether cataloging public T cell receptors could reveal signatures of past pathogen exposure.

The donors belonged to the validation cohort of approximately 130 subjects, which was separate from the roughly 670-subject first cohort. The V end loses 6 bases and the J end loses 8 bases, and a stretch of 22 bases separates them. From the cysteine up to the phenylalanine, the CDR3 has a length of 15 residues. This entry keeps only the CDR3 DNA: 45 bases, framed from base 1. From a lookup of the germline V gene (reference sequence), CDR1 and CDR2 are MNHEY and SMNVEV. As concerns this clone: Its antigen remains undetermined. The record has no base qualities; no much larger clone is one base away.

On the study overall, not on this receptor specifically: In vitro tests confirmed that three of the cytomegalovirus-associated TCR beta chains recognize cytomegalovirus antigens. The study gave a list of about 160 TCR beta chains associated with cytomegalovirus. A later analysis found that TCRs clustered in the first cohort also tended to co-occur in the 120 or so validation repertoires, with 94% of cluster scores above 0. In both the original and validation cohorts, the classifier was reported to diagnose cytomegalovirus status with high specificity and sensitivity. All 120 repertoires were used to score co-occurrence in the validation cohort in a later analysis, because that analysis had no HLA typing for the cohort. Most TCR sequences were observed very rarely across donors, whereas some public TCRs were present in many individuals. According to the authors, the approach could potentially be generalized to other disease states and immunological phenotypes.

The library was built by means of the immunoSEQ multiplex PCR assay. In the original analysis: A statistical classification framework was built to diagnose cytomegalovirus status from the catalog of TCR beta chain sequences. Drawn from immuneACCESS, this table holds only the in-frame rearrangements with V and J called that TCRdb kept. Clones are partly lost; checked studies trace under half to an unresolved V gene and leave the rest unexplained. The V and J calls and clone size come from that table; D and trimming were worked out from the DNA. The sample has about 150,000 clones on record, about 86% of them singletons. The ten biggest clones cover roughly 1.9% of the sample.

Recombination connected TRBV27 to TRBJ1-2; the D gene remains uncertain. Material for sequencing was PBMCs. This clonotype was sampled from a human donor in good health. The nucleotide sequence is given as TGTGCCAGCAGCGAACTACCGGCGGGGAGTTGGGGCTACACCTTC. The resulting protein is CASSELPAGSWGYTF.